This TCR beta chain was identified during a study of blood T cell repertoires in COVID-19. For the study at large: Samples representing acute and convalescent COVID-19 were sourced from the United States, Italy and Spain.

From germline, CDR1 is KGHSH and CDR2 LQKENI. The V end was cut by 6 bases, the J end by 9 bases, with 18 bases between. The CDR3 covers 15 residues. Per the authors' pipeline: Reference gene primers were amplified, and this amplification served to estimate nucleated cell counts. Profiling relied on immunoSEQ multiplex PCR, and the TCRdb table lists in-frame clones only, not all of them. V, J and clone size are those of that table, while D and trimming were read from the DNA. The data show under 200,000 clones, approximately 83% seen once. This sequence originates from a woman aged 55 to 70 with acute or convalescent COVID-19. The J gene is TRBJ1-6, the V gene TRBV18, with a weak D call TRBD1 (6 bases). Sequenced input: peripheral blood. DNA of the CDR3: TGTGCCAGCTCCCGGGACATTGGAGAGGGTTCACCCCTCCACTTT. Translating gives CASSRDIGEGSPLHF.